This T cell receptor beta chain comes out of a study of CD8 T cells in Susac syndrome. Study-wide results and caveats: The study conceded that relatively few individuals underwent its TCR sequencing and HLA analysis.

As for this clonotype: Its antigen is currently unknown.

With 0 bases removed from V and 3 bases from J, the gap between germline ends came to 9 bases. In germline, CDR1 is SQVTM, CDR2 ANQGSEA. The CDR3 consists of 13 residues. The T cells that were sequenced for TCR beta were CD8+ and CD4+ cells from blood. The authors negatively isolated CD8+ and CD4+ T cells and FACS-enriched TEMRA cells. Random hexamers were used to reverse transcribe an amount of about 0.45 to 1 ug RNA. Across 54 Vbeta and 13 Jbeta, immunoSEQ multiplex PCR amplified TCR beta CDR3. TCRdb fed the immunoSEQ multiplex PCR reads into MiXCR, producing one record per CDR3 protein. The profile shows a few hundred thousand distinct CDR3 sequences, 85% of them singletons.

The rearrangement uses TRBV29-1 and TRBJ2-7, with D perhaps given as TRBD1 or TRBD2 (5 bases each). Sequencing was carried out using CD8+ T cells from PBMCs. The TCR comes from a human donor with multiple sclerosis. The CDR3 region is CSVEDGASYEQYF. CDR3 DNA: TGCAGCGTTGAAGACGGGGCTAGCTACGAGCAGTACTTC.